These T cell receptor beta chains were read from a single sample in a study of cytomegalovirus exposure and HLA in healthy donors. The table came from immunoSEQ multiplex PCR; TCRdb's copy has only in-frame clones and leaves some out. This table has 150,000 to 200,000 clones, around 75% appearing once. Sequencing was performed on PBMCs. These receptors all stem from a young woman in good health and CMV-seropositive. The CDR3 runs from the conserved cysteine through the conserved F or W. The D gene is left open where the match is weak. A row's size may be missing; if present it is once, few, many or a size class.

V: TRBV27; size: few; D: TRBD1; J: TRBJ2-7; DNA: TGTGCCAGCAGTGGGACAGGGGCCTACGAGCAGTACTTC; CDR3: CASSGTGAYEQYF
V: TRBV9; size: .; D: .; J: TRBJ2-5; DNA: TGTGCCAGCAGCGTAGCTTTGGCTGCACAAGAGACCCAGTACTTC; CDR3: CASSVALAAQETQYF
V: TRBV27; size: once; D: TRBD2; J: TRBJ2-1; DNA: TGTGCCAGCAGTTTAGCGGGAGGGCCTTACAATGAGCAGTTCTTC; CDR3: CASSLAGGPYNEQFF
V: TRBV27; size: .; D: .; J: TRBJ2-1; DNA: TGTGCCAGCAGTCGCGGGTACGTTTCCAATGAGCAGTTCTTC; CDR3: CASSRGYVSNEQFF
V: TRBV7-9; size: .; D: TRBD1; J: TRBJ2-7; DNA: TGTGCCAGCAGCCCCGGGACAGGGATCTACGAGCAGTACTTC; CDR3: CASSPGTGIYEQYF
V: TRBV21-1; size: .; D: .; J: TRBJ2-5; DNA: TGTGCCAGCAGCAAAGCGCTTTGTCGACAGATCCAAGAGACCCAGTACTTC; CDR3: CASSKALCRQIQETQYF
V: TRBV5-6; size: once; D: .; J: TRBJ2-1; DNA: TGTGCCAGCAGCTTGACAGGGGGGGACAATGAGCAGTTCTTC; CDR3: CASSLTGGDNEQFF
V: TRBV10-2; size: .; D: TRBD1; J: TRBJ2-7; DNA: TGCGCCAGCAGTGAGGACAGGGGTCTTGGCGAGCAGTACTTC; CDR3: CASSEDRGLGEQYF
V: TRBV6-1; size: .; D: TRBD1; J: TRBJ1-3; DNA: TGTGCCAGCAGTTCCACGACAGGGGGTGGAAACACCATATATTTT; CDR3: CASSSTTGGGNTIYF
V: TRBV11-2; size: .; D: TRBD1; J: TRBJ2-2; DNA: TGTGCCAGCAGCTTAGTAGGGACAGGGGGCTTGTTGGGAACCGGGGAGCTGTTTTTT; CDR3: CASSLVGTGGLLGTGELFF
V: TRBV6-5; size: .; D: TRBD2; J: TRBJ2-5; DNA: TGTGCCAGCAGCCCGGGACTAGCGGGAGTCGAGACCCAGTACTTC; CDR3: CASSPGLAGVETQYF
V: TRBV19; size: .; D: .; J: TRBJ2-7; DNA: TGTGCCAGTAGTCCGACAGGAAAGGAGCAGTACTTC; CDR3: CASSPTGKEQYF
V: TRBV6-1; size: .; D: .; J: TRBJ2-1; DNA: TGTGCCAGCAGTCCAGCTAGAACCTTAGCGGAAGAGCAGTTCTTC; CDR3: CASSPARTLAEEQFF
V: TRBV7-9; size: few; D: TRBD2; J: TRBJ2-3; DNA: TGTGCCAGCAGCTCGTTTAGCGGGGGGGCCCCCACAGATAATACGCAGTATTTT; CDR3: CASSSFSGGAPTDNTQYF
V: TRBV4-3; size: .; D: TRBD1; J: TRBJ1-5; DNA: TGCGCCAGCAGCCAAGCGACAGGGGGCTTGGTTCAGCCCCAGCATTTT; CDR3: CASSQATGGLVQPQHF
V: TRBV5-1; size: .; D: .; J: TRBJ2-3; DNA: TGCGCCAGCAGTCTAAGCACAGATACGCAGTATTTT; CDR3: CASSLSTDTQYF
V: TRBV7-2; size: once; D: TRBD2; J: TRBJ2-5; DNA: TGTGCCAGCAGCCTGACTAGCGGTCAAGAGACCCAGTACTTC; CDR3: CASSLTSGQETQYF
V: TRBV15; size: .; D: .; J: TRBJ2-2; DNA: TGTGCCACCAGCAGAGCCGGCAGAGGGACCGGGGAGCTGTTTTTT; CDR3: CATSRAGRGTGELFF
V: TRBV7-8; size: .; D: .; J: TRBJ1-6; DNA: TGTGCCAGCAGCTTATGGGGGGGGACACAGAATTCACCCCTCCACTTT; CDR3: CASSLWGGTQNSPLHF
V: TRBV27; size: few; D: .; J: TRBJ2-1; DNA: TGTGCCAGCCGGAAGGAACGGGGGTACAATGAGCAGTTCTTC; CDR3: CASRKERGYNEQFF
V: TRBV6-5; size: .; D: .; J: TRBJ2-7; DNA: TGTGCCAGCACCCGGGGCAGGGGACACGGGCAGTACTTC; CDR3: CASTRGRGHGQYF
V: TRBV7-9; size: .; D: TRBD1; J: TRBJ2-3; DNA: TGTGCCAGCAGTCACAGGACAGGGTATTCAGATACGCAGTATTTT; CDR3: CASSHRTGYSDTQYF
V: TRBV11-3; size: .; D: .; J: TRBJ2-3; DNA: TGTGCCAGCAGCTTAGGTGGAGAGGAAGATACGCAGTATTTT; CDR3: CASSLGGEEDTQYF
V: TRBV7-3; size: .; D: .; J: TRBJ2-7; DNA: TGTGCCAGCAGCTTAATCGTCACTAGCCAGCAGTACTTC; CDR3: CASSLIVTSQQYF
V: TRBV6-5; size: .; D: TRBD2; J: TRBJ2-1; DNA: TGTGCCAGCAGTTACCTGGGACTACCCAATGAGCAGTTCTTC; CDR3: CASSYLGLPNEQFF
V: TRBV4-1; size: .; D: TRBD2; J: TRBJ2-3; DNA: TGCGCCAGCAGCCAACTAGCGGCGGGAACAGGTACGCAGTATTTT; CDR3: CASSQLAAGTGTQYF
V: TRBV5-1; size: few; D: .; J: TRBJ2-3; DNA: TGCGCCAGCAGCTTGACGGGAGAAGTGGCAGATACGCAGTATTTT; CDR3: CASSLTGEVADTQYF
V: TRBV27; size: .; D: .; J: TRBJ2-1; DNA: TGTGCCAGTGGGAGGTTAGGATTTGAGCAGTTCTTC; CDR3: CASGRLGFEQFF
V: TRBV7-8; size: .; D: .; J: TRBJ2-7; DNA: TGTGCCAGCAGCCTCGATGCTCTAACCTACGAGCAGTACTTC; CDR3: CASSLDALTYEQYF
V: TRBV5-3; size: .; D: .; J: TRBJ2-5; DNA: TGTGCCCAGAAGTTGGAAGAGACCCAGTACTTC; CDR3: CAQKLEETQYF
V: TRBV27; size: .; D: .; J: TRBJ1-4; DNA: TGTGCCAGCAAACCCACGGGGGTTTCATCCGGGCGGTTTTTT; CDR3: CASKPTGVSSGRFF
V: TRBV7-9; size: .; D: TRBD2; J: TRBJ2-1; DNA: TGTGCCAGCAGGCGGCTAGCGGGAGGGCCTGATGAGCAGTTCTTC; CDR3: CASRRLAGGPDEQFF
V: TRBV7-6; size: .; D: TRBD2; J: TRBJ2-7; DNA: TGTGCCAGCAAGGCTAGCGGACACTACGAGCAGTACTTC; CDR3: CASKASGHYEQYF
V: TRBV5-5; size: once; D: TRBD2; J: TRBJ2-7; DNA: TGTGCCAGCAGCCCTCAAGCGGGAACGGGTAACGAGCAGTACTTC; CDR3: CASSPQAGTGNEQYF
V: TRBV27; size: .; D: TRBD1; J: TRBJ1-6; DNA: TGTGCCAGCAGTTTTCCGCAGGGGGGATCACCCCTCCACTTT; CDR3: CASSFPQGGSPLHF
V: TRBV10-3; size: once; D: .; J: TRBJ1-4; DNA: TGTGCCATCAGTGAGTCTCAGTCCACTAATGAAAAACTGTTTTTT; CDR3: CAISESQSTNEKLFF
V: TRBV27; size: .; D: TRBD1; J: TRBJ1-2; DNA: TGTGCCAGCTGGACAGGGACTAACTATGGCTACACCTTC; CDR3: CASWTGTNYGYTF
V: TRBV15; size: .; D: .; J: TRBJ2-7; DNA: TGTGCCACCAGCAGAGCACATTCCTCCTACGAGCAGTACTTC; CDR3: CATSRAHSSYEQYF
V: TRBV25-1; size: .; D: TRBD2; J: TRBJ2-2; DNA: TGTGCCAGCAGGGGACTAGCGGGACCGAACACCGGGGAGCTGTTTTTT; CDR3: CASRGLAGPNTGELFF
V: TRBV5-1; size: .; D: .; J: TRBJ1-1; DNA: TGCGCCAGCAGCTTGGCATTAGTGAGTTCGGCGGGGCGGACTGAAGCTTTCTTT; CDR3: CASSLALVSSAGRTEAFF
V: TRBV19; size: few; D: .; J: TRBJ1-5; DNA: TGTGCCAGTAGTAAAAACAGGGACCGGCAGCCCCAGCATTTT; CDR3: CASSKNRDRQPQHF
V: TRBV5-1; size: once; D: TRBD1; J: TRBJ2-7; DNA: TGCGCCAGCAGCGAGATCCGGACAGGGCACTACGAGCAGTACTTC; CDR3: CASSEIRTGHYEQYF
V: TRBV6-5; size: few; D: .; J: TRBJ1-2; DNA: TGTGCCAGCAGTTTATCGGGGGACTATGGCTACACCTTC; CDR3: CASSLSGDYGYTF